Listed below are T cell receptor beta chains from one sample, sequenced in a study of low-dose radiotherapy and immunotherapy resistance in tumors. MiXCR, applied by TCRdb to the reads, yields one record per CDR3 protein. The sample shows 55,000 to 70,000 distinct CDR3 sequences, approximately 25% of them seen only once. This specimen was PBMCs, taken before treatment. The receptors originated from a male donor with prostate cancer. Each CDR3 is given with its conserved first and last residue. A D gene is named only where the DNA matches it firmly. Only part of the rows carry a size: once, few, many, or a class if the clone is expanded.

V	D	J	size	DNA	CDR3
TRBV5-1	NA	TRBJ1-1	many	TGCGCCAGCAGCGCCAAAGTAGAGAACACTGAAGCTTTCTTT	CASSAKVENTEAFF
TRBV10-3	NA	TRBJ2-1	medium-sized	TGTGCCATCACACAGCGGAGTGACAATGAGCAGTTCTTC	CAITQRSDNEQFF
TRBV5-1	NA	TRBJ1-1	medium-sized	TGCGCCAGCAGCTTATCGACAGCTAACACTGAAGCTTTCTTT	CASSLSTANTEAFF
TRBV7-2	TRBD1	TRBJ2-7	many	TGTGCCAGCAGCTCGGGACAGGCCATCTACGAGCAGTACTTC	CASSSGQAIYEQYF
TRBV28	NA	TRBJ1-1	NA	TGTGCCAGCAGGCTTGGGGTTATGAACACTGAAGCTTTCTTT	CASRLGVMNTEAFF
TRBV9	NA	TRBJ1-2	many	TGTGCCAGCACGAGCCAGGGTGGCGGCTACACCTTC	CASTSQGGGYTF
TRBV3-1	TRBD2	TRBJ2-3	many	TGTGCCAGCAGCCAAGACCGGGGACTAGCGGGAATCACAGATACGCAGTATTTT	CASSQDRGLAGITDTQYF
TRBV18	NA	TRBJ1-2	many	TGTGCCAGCTCACCACCCGCGGGGCACTATGGCTACACCTTC	CASSPPAGHYGYTF
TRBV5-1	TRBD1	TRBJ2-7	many	TGCGCCAGCAGCATCTGGGACAGGTTGGGCGAGCAGTACTTC	CASSIWDRLGEQYF
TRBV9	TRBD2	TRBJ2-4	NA	TGTGCCAGCAGCGTAGGGGGGGGTGATGCCAAAAACATTCAGTACTTC	CASSVGGGDAKNIQYF
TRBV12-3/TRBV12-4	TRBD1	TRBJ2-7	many	TGTGCCAGCAGGCGCCCCGGACAGGGAGGCGAGCAGTACTTC	CASRRPGQGGEQYF
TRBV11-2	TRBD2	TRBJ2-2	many	TGTGCCAGCAGGCGACTAGCGGGAACCGGGGAGCTGTTTTTT	CASRRLAGTGELFF
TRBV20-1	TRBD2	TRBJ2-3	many	TGCAGTGCTCAAAGACTAGCGGGGGGTCCAGATACGCAGTATTTT	CSAQRLAGGPDTQYF
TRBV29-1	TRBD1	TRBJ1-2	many	TGCAGCGTATTCAACTTACAAGACAGGGCCGTCGGGGGCTATGGCTACACCTTC	CSVFNLQDRAVGGYGYTF
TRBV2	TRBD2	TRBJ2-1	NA	TGTGCCAGCAGAGGACTAGCGGGGGGGCCTTATGAGCAGTTCTTC	CASRGLAGGPYEQFF
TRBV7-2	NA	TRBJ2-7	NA	TGTGCCAGCAGCGTGATCAGGCGGCTCGTGAACGAGCAGTACTTC	CASSVIRRLVNEQYF
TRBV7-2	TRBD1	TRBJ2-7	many	TGTGCCAGCAGCCGCACCCGGGACAGGTCCTACGAGCAGTACTTC	CASSRTRDRSYEQYF
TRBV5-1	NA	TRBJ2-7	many	TGCGCCAGCAGCAGTGTTTTATCGGGACACCCCTACGAGCAGTACTTC	CASSSVLSGHPYEQYF
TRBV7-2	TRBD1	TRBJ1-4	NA	TGTGCCAGCAGATCACGACAGGGGAGTGAAAAACTGTTTTTT	CASRSRQGSEKLFF
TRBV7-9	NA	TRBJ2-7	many	TGTGCCAGCAGCTCGGGGTCGGGAGCCTCCTACGAGCAGTACTTC	CASSSGSGASYEQYF
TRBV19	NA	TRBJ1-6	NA	TGTGCCAGTAGTATCGGGGGAGGCTCACCCCTCCACTTT	CASSIGGGSPLHF
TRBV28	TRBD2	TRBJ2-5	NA	TGTGCCAGCAGTTTGGGGGGGTCGCCTTGGGCCCAGTACTTC	CASSLGGSPWAQYF
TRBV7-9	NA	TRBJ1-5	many	TGTGCCAGCAGCTTAGCGCCGTATAGCAATCAGCCCCAGCATTTT	CASSLAPYSNQPQHF
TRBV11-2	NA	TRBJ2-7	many	TGTGCCAGCAGCTTAGATTTGGGACGGGCGGAGCAGTACTTC	CASSLDLGRAEQYF
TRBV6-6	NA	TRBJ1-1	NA	TGTGCCAGCACCCCAGGGGTCGGGGCTTTCTTT	CASTPGVGAFF
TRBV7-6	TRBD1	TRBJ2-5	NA	TGTGCCAGCAGCGACAGGGGGACGGAGACCCAGTACTTC	CASSDRGTETQYF
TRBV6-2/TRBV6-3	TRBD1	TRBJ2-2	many	TGTGCCAGCAGAGCCCGGGACAGGGACCCCGGGGAGCTGTTTTTT	CASRARDRDPGELFF
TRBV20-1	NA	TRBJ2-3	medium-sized	TGCAGTGCTAGAACCACGGGCAAAGTGGAAGATACGCAGTATTTT	CSARTTGKVEDTQYF
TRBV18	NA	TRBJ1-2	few	TGTGCCAGCTCACCCGACAGCCTATATGGCTACACCTTC	CASSPDSLYGYTF
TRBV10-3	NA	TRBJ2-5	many	TGTGCCATTCAGGGTGGGGGTCGGGAGACCCAGTACTTC	CAIQGGGRETQYF
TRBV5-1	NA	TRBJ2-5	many	TGCGCCAGCGGCGGTCCGGAGACCCAGTACTTC	CASGGPETQYF
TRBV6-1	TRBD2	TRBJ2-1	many	TGTGCCAGCAGTGAATATGCTAGCGGGGGGCCAAGCTCCTACAATGAGCAGTTCTTC	CASSEYASGGPSSYNEQFF
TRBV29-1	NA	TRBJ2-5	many	TGCAGCGTTCCAGCTATTACCCAAGAGACCCAGTACTTC	CSVPAITQETQYF
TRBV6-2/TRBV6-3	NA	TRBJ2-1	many	TGTGCCAGCAGTGGGGGACTCCTTCTTCCGTTCTTC	CASSGGLLLPFF
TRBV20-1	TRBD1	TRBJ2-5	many	TGCAGTGCGATCCCTCAGGGGGCGCGAGAGACCCAGTACTTC	CSAIPQGARETQYF
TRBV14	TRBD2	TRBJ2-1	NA	TGTGCCAGCAGCCCAGGACTAGCGGGGCGGTTGCAGTTCTTC	CASSPGLAGRLQFF
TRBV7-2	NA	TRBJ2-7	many	TGTGCCAGCAGCTTATCAGGACCCCCGGGAACCTACGAGCAGTACTTC	CASSLSGPPGTYEQYF
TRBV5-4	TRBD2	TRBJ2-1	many	TGTGCCAGCAGCTCCAAGACTAGCGGGAGTGTGCGTAATGAGCAGTTCTTC	CASSSKTSGSVRNEQFF
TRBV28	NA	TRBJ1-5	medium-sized	TGTGCCAGCGTTGGGACTGCGACGGGTCAGCCCCAGCATTTT	CASVGTATGQPQHF
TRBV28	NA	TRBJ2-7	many	TGTGCCAGCAGGCCCGGGACAGGGAGGGCTAGCGGGAGCTACGAGCAGTACTTC	CASRPGTGRASGSYEQYF
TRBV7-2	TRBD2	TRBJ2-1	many	TGTGCCAGCAGCTGGGGCGGGAGGGTCTACAATGAGCAGTTCTTC	CASSWGGRVYNEQFF
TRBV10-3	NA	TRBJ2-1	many	TGTGCCATCATGTTCAGGATGGACTCGACGAATGAGCAGTTCTTC	CAIMFRMDSTNEQFF
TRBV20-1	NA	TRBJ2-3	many	TGCAGTGCTAGAGCTATGAAAGATACGCAGTATTTT	CSARAMKDTQYF
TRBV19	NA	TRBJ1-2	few	TGTGCCAGTAGCCCAAGGGGGACCCATGGCTACACCTTC	CASSPRGTHGYTF
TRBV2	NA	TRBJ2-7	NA	TGTGCCAGCAGTGAAGTTAGTCTCTACGAGCAGTACTTC	CASSEVSLYEQYF
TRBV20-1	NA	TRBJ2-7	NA	TGCAGTGCAAGCATGGTGAGCCTGGTCCAGGGGATCTACGAGCAGTACTTC	CSASMVSLVQGIYEQYF
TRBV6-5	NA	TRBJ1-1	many	TGTGCCAGCAGGTACTCCGTGGGCACTGAAGCTTTCTTT	CASRYSVGTEAFF
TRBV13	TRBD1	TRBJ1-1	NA	TGTGCCAGCAGCTCGGACAGGGGGTTCACTGAAGCTTTCTTT	CASSSDRGFTEAFF
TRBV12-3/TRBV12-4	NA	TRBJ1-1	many	TGTGCCAGCAGTTTACGGCAGGGGAGTACTGAAGCTTTCTTT	CASSLRQGSTEAFF
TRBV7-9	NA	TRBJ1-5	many	TGTGCCAGCAGCTTAGGAACAGGTCCCAATCAGCCCCAGCATTTT	CASSLGTGPNQPQHF
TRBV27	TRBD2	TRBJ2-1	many	TGTGCCAGCAGTCGGCCGGGACTACCGAACAATGAGCAGTTCTTC	CASSRPGLPNNEQFF
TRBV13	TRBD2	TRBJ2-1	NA	TGTGCCAGCAGCCTAAGACTAGCGGGAGGTCGGGATGAGCAGTTCTTC	CASSLRLAGGRDEQFF
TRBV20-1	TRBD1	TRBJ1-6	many	TGCAGTGCCCAGACAGGGGTCACGTCACCCCTCCACTTT	CSAQTGVTSPLHF